Listed here is a single TCR beta chain. Its antigen is not identified. TCRdb's copy holds only in-frame clones and misses some; the assay was immunoSEQ multiplex PCR. Of roughly 330,000 clones listed, around 90% are singletons. The record originates from a study of cytomegalovirus exposure and HLA in healthy donors. Study information: The 120 or so validation repertoires used the same platform as the roughly 700 first-cohort repertoires (as reported by a later analysis). Study-wide results and limits: Published work reported that the classifier diagnosed cytomegalovirus status with high specificity and sensitivity. Specificity of a few CMV-associated chains for CMV antigens was verified in vitro. A list of roughly 160 TCR beta chains associated with cytomegalovirus was given.

V lost 7 bases, J lost 0 bases, and 13 bases lay in between. The CDR3 has 15 amino acids. The germline V gene has CDR1 SNHLY and CDR2 FYNNEI. This TCR came from a woman aged 25 to 45 in good health and CMV-seropositive. The genes are TRBV2 and TRBJ2-1; tentatively, D is TRBD2 (6 bases). The sequencing sample was made of PBMCs. CDR3 DNA sequence: TGTGCCAGCACAGATAGCGGTAGCTCCTACAATGAGCAGTTCTTC. It translates to CASTDSGSSYNEQFF.